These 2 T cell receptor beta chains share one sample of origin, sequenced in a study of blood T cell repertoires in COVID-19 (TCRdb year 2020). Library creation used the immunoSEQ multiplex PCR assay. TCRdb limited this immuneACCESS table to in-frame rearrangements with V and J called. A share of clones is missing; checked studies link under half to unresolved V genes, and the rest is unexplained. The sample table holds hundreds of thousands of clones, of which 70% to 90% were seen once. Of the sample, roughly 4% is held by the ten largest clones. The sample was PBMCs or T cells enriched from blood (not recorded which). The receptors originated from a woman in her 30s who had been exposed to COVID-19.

The CDR3 spells CASSWGQSANTGELFF. The CDR3 region has the DNA TGTGCCAGCAGTTGGGGACAATCTGCGAACACCGGGGAGCTGTTTTTT. This chain connects TRBV27 to TRBJ2-2, with a possible D match to TRBD1 (6 bases). Germline CDR1 is MNHEY and CDR2 is SMNVEV (reference sequence). The CDR3 sequence is 16 residues long. The ends were cut back, 4 bases at V and 0 bases at J, with 12 bases in the middle.

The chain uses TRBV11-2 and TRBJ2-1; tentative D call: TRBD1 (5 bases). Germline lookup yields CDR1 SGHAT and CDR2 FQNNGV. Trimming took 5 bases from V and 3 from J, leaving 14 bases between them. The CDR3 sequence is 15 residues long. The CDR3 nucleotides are TGTGCCAGCAGCGTCAGGGCTTACCTCTACAATGAGCAGTTCTTC. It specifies CASSVRAYLYNEQFF.